Sequencing of this T cell receptor (beta chain) was carried out in a study of blood T cells in healthy people across ages. General observations from the study: PBMCs left unsorted prevented a conclusive naive versus antigen-experienced comparison. Long-lived and aged donors differed, with more naive CD4+ cells and higher diversity in the long-lived. The CMV status of each donor remained undetermined, and this could have confounded shifts in expanded clonotypes. Age showed a roughly linear inverse relationship with TCR beta diversity per million T cells.

A remark on this clonotype: Its specificity is unknown.

Primed by a sample-barcoded 5' primer and a J-beta primer mix, a second PCR proceeded for about 6 to 12 cycles. TCRdb ran MiXCR on the 5' RACE reads and lists one entry per CDR3 protein. Of about 1.5 million distinct CDR3 sequences listed, approximately 43% were seen once; the top ten hold under 5%. Trimming cost V 0 bases and J 0 bases, with 15 bases left between them. The CDR3 extends over 18 amino acids. Germline V gene data show CDR1 as MGHRA and CDR2 as YSYEKL. The chain combines TRBV4-1 with TRBJ1-5, with D possibly being TRBD1 (6 bases). The source material was blood. This sequence originates from a woman under 30 in good health. CDR3 nucleotides: TGCGCCAGCAGCCAAGATCCGACAGGTCCTTATAGCAATCAGCCCCAGCATTTT. Its protein product is CASSQDPTGPYSNQPQHF.